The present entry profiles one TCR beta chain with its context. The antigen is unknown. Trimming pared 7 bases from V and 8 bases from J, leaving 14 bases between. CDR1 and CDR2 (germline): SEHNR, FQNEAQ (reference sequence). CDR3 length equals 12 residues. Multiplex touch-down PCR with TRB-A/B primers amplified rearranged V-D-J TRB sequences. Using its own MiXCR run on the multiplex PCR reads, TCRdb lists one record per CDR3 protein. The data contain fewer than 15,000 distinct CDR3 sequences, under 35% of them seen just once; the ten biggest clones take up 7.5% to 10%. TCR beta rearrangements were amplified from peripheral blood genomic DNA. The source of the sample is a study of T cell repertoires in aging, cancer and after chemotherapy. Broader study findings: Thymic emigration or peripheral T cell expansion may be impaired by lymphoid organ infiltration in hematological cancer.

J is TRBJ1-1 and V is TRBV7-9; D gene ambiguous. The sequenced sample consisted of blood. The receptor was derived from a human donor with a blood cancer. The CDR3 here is CASTSLDVEAFF. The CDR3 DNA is TGTGCCAGCACCTCGCTCGACGTAGAAGCTTTCTTT.